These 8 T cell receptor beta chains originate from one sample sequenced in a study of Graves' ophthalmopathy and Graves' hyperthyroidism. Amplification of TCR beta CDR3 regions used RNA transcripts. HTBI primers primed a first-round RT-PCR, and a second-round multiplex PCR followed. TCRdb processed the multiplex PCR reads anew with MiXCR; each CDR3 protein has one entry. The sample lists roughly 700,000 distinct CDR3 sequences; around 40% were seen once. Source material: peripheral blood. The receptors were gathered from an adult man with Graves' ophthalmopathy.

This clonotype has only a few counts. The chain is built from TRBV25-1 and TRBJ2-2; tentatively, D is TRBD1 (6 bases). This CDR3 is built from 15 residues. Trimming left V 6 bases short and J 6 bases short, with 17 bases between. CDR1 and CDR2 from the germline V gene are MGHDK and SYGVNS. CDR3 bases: TGTGCCAGCAGCTCCGGGACCAGGGGCGCCGGGGAGCTGTTTTTT. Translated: CASSSGTRGAGELFF.

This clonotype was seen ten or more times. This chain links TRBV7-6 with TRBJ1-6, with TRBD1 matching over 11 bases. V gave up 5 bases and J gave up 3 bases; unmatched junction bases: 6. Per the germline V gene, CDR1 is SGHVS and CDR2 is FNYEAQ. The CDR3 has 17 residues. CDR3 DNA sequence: TGTGCCAGCAGCGGGCGGGGGACAGGGGGCTATAATTCACCCCTCCACTTT. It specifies CASSGRGTGGYNSPLHF.

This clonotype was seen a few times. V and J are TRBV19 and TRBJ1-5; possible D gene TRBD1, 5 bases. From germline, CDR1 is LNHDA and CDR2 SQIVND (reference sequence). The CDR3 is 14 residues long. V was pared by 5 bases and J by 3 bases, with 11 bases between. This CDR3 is CASSPTAVNQPQHF. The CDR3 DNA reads TGTGCCAGTAGTCCGACAGCGGTCAATCAGCCCCAGCATTTT.

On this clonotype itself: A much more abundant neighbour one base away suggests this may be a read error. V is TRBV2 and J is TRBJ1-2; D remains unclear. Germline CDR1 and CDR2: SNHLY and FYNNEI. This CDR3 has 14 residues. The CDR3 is CASVRAQADYGCTF. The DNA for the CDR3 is TGTGCCAGCGTAAGGGCCCAGGCCGACTATGGCTGCACCTTC.

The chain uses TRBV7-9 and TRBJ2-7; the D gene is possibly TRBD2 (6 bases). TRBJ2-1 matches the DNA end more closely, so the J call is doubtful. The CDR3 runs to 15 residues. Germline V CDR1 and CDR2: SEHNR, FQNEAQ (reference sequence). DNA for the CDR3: TGTGCCAGCAGCATAACCGGGACTGTGATAGGTGAGCAGTTCTTC. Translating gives CASSITGTVIGEQFF.

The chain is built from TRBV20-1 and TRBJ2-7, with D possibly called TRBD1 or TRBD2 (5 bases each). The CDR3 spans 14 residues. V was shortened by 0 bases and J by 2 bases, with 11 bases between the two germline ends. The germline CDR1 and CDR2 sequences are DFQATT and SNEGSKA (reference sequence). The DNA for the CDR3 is TGCAGTGCTAGAGATCCCATGGGGGCCTACGAGCAGTACTTC. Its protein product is CSARDPMGAYEQYF.

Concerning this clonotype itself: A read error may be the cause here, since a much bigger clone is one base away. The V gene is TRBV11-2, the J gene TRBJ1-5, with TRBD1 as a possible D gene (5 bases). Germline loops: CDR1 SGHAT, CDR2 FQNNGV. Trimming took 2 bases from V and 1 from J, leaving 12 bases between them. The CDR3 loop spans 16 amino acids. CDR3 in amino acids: CASSLQGAGSNQPQHF. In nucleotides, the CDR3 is TGTGCCAGCAGCTTACAGGGAGCTGGGAGCAATCAGCCCCAGCATTTT.

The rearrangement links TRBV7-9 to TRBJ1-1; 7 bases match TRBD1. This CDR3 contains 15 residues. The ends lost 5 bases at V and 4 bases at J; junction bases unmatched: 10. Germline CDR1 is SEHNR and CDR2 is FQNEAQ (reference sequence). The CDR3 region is CASSQRQGSFTEAFF. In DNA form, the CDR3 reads TGTGCCAGCAGCCAACGACAGGGTAGTTTCACTGAAGCTTTCTTT. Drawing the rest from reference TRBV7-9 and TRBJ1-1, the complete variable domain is DTGVSQNPRHKITKRGQNVTFRCDPISEHNRLYWYRQTLGQGPEFLTYFQNEAQLEKSRLLSDRFSAERPKGSFSTLEIQRTEQGDSAMYLCASSQRQGSFTEAFFGQGTRLTVV.